This T cell receptor beta chain originates from a study of cytomegalovirus exposure and HLA in healthy donors. This clone was recorded a few times. The CDR3 totals 13 residues. Germline CDR1 reads SGHRS; CDR2 reads YFSETQ. Between the trimmed V and J ends, which lost 4 bases and 0 bases, there was a span of 6 bases. The PCR ran on 60 Vbeta and 13 Jbeta primers. The assay was immunoSEQ multiplex PCR, and TCRdb's table has in-frame clones only and misses some. This table has around 99,000 clones, 74% appearing once. This TCR was sampled from a woman aged 35 to 49 in good health and CMV-seropositive. V and J are TRBV5-1 and TRBJ2-3; D is unclear. What was sequenced was PBMCs. The CDR3 is CASSLPSTDTQYF. Written as DNA, the CDR3 is TGCGCCAGCAGCCTTCCTAGCACAGATACGCAGTATTTT.